The 3 T cell receptor beta chains below were found in one sample sequenced in a study of T cell changes during pregnancy in multiple sclerosis. Repertoires were generated with immunoSEQ multiplex PCR, while TCRdb's copy carries only in-frame clones and drops some. The sample yields about 40,000 clones, roughly 90% seen once. Sequenced material: CD8+ T cells from peripheral blood mononuclear cells, taken in the first trimester of pregnancy. The receptors come from a female donor with multiple sclerosis, enrolled in a pregnancy study.

The chain employs TRBV5-4 and TRBJ2-7, with unresolved D. From germline, CDR1 is SGHNT and CDR2 YYREEE (reference sequence). There are 11 residues in the CDR3. The V and J ends lost 7 bases and 2 bases respectively, with 7 bases between them. This CDR3 reads CASGPPYEQYF. The CDR3 region has the DNA TGTGCCAGCGGCCCGCCCTACGAGCAGTACTTC. Full variable domain (outside the CDR3, taken from reference TRBV5-4 and TRBJ2-7): ETGVTQSPTHLIKTRGQQVTLRCSSQSGHNTVSWYQQALGQGPQFIFQYYREEENGRGNFPPRFSGLQFPNYSSELNVNALELDDSALYLCASGPPYEQYFGPGTRLTVT.

The chain couples TRBV13 to TRBJ2-7, with D unclear. This CDR3 is built from 13 residues. V lost 3 bases and J lost 1, with 7 bases in between. CDR1 PRHDT and CDR2 FYEKMQ come from the germline V gene (reference sequence). Here the CDR3 reads CASSFGRSYEQYF. The CDR3 DNA reads TGTGCCAGCAGCTTTGGCAGGTCCTACGAGCAGTACTTC.

This sequence joins TRBV6-6 and TRBJ1-2, with a weak D call TRBD1 (5 bases). Germline V gives CDR1 MNHNY, CDR2 SVGAGI (reference sequence). The V end was cut by 6 bases, the J end by 8 bases, with 19 bases between. The CDR3 is made up of 14 amino acids. The CDR3 DNA is TGTGCCAGCAGGCCTACCTCAGGGAGGGAGGGCTACACCTTC. It is translated as CASRPTSGREGYTF.